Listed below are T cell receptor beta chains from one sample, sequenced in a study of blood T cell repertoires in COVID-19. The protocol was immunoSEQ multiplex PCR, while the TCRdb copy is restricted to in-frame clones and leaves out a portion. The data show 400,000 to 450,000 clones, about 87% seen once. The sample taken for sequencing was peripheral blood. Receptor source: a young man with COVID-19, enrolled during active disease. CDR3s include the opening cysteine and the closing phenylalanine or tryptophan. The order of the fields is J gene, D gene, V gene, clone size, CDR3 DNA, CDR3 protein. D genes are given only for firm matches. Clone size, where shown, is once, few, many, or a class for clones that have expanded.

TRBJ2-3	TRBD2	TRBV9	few	TGTGCCAGCAGCGTAGTCACGTTGAGGACTAGGGGAGCAGATACGCAGTATTTT	CASSVVTLRTRGADTQYF
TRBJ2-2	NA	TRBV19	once	TGTGCCAGTAGTATGTGGGCCCAATTAACCGGGGAGCTGTTTTTT	CASSMWAQLTGELFF
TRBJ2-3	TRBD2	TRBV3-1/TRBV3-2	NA	TGTGCCAGCAGCCAAGCGGGACTAGCGGAAAGCACAGATACGCAGTATTTT	CASSQAGLAESTDTQYF
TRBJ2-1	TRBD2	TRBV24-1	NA	TGTGCCACCAGTGGGACTAGCGGGTACAATGAGCAGTTCTTC	CATSGTSGYNEQFF
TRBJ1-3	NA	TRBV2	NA	TGTGCCAGCAGCGTAGACCAGGGCTCTGGAAACACCATATATTTT	CASSVDQGSGNTIYF
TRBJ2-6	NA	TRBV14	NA	TGTGCCAGCAGCCAAAGCAGGGGAGTGGCGGGGGCCAACGTCCTGACTTTC	CASSQSRGVAGANVLTF
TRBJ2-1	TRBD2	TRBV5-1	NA	TGCGCCAGCAGCGACCCTACTAGCGGGGGTTACAATGAGCAGTTCTTC	CASSDPTSGGYNEQFF
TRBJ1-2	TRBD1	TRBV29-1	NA	TGCAGCGTTGTGGGACAGGGGGTATATGGCTACACCTTC	CSVVGQGVYGYTF
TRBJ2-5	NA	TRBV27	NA	TGTGCCAGCAGTTCCGTTAGAGGGGGGGAACAAGAGACCCAGTACTTC	CASSSVRGGEQETQYF
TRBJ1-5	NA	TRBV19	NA	TGTGCCAGTGCTGGGGGCAGGGTGGGGGTTAGCAATCAGCCCCAGCATTTT	CASAGGRVGVSNQPQHF
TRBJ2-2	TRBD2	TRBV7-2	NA	TGTGCCAGCTCCAGCCGGGGACTAGGAGGCGGGGAGCTGTTTTTT	CASSSRGLGGGELFF
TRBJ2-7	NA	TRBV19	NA	TGTGCCAGTAGTATTGGCCGCGGCTCCTACGAGCAGTACTTC	CASSIGRGSYEQYF
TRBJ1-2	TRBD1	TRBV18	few	TGTGCCAGCTCACGGGACGGGACAGGGGCAGGCTACACCTTC	CASSRDGTGAGYTF
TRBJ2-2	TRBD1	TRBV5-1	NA	TGCGCCAGCCACGGCGGGACAGGGGGGACCGGGGAGCTGTTTTTT	CASHGGTGGTGELFF
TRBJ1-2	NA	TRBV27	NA	TGTGCCAGCAGTTTACGCCCCCTAGGAAACTATGGCTACACCTTC	CASSLRPLGNYGYTF
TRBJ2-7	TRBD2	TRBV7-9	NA	TGTGCCAGCAGCTCTACGAGGACGGGAGGGAGAAACGAGCAGTACTTC	CASSSTRTGGRNEQYF